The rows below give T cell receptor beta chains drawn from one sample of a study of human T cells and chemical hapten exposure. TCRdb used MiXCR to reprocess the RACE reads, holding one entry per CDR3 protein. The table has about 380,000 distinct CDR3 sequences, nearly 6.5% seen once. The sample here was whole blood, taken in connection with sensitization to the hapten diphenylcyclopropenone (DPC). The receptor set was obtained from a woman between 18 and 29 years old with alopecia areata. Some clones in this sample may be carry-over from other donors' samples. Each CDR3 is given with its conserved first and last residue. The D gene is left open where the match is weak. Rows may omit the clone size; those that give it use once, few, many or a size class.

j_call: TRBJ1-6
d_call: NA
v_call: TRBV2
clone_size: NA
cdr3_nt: TGTGCCAGCAGTGAAGAGTCCGGGTCACCCCTCCACTTT
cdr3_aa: CASSEESGSPLHF

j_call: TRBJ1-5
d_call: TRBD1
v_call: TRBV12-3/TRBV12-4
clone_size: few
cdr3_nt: TGTGCCAGCAGTTCAACCGGGACAGCACGGGGGCCCCAGCATTTT
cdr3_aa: CASSSTGTARGPQHF

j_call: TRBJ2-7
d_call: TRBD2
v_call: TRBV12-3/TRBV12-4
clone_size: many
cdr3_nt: TGTGCCAGCAGTTCACTAGCGGGGGGGAACTCCTACGAGCAGTACTTC
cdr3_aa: CASSSLAGGNSYEQYF

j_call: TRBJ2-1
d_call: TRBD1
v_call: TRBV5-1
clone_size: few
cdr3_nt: TGCGCCAGCAGCGTGGACAGGGGGAACAATGAGCAGTTCTTC
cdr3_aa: CASSVDRGNNEQFF

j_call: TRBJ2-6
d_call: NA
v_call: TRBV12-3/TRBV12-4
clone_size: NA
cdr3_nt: TGTGCCAGCAGTCGACCTACACTAGGGGCCAACGTCCTGACTTTC
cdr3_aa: CASSRPTLGANVLTF

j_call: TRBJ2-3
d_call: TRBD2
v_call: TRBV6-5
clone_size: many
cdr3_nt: TGTGCCAGCAGTTACCCAAGCGGGGGAGGCACAGATACGCAGTATTTT
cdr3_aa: CASSYPSGGGTDTQYF

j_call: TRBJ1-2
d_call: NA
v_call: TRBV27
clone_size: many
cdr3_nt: TGTGCCAGCAGTCCCTTGGGAGGAGGGCAGGGAGTAAGAGGCTACACCTTC
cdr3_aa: CASSPLGGGQGVRGYTF

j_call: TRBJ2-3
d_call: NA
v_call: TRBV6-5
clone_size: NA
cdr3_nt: TGTGCCAGCAGTTTGAGGGGGAATCGAAATACGCAGTATTTT
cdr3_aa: CASSLRGNRNTQYF

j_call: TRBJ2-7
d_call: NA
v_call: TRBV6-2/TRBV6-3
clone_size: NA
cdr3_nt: TGTGGCAGCAGTTACTCGCGTGGGGGCGGATACGAGCAGTACTTC
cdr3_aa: CGSSYSRGGGYEQYF

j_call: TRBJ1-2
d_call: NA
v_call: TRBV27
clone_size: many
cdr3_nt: TGTCCCAGCAGTTTAAGGGACGGAGCTAACTATGGCTACACCTTC
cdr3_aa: CPSSLRDGANYGYTF

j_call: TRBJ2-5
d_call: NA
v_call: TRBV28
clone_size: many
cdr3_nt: TGTGCCAGCAGTTCCTTCCAGGGTAGAGAAGAGACCCAGTACTTC
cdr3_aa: CASSSFQGREETQYF

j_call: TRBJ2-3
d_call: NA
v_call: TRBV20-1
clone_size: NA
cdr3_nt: TGCAGTGCTAGAGATAAAGCGGGTCGCACAGATACGCAGTATTTT
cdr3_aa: CSARDKAGRTDTQYF

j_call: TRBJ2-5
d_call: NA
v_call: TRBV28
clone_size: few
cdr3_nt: TGTGCCGGCCGCGGTGCCGACCAAGAGACCCAGTACTTC
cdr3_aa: CAGRGADQETQYF

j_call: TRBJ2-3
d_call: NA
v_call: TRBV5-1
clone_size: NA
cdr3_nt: TGCGCCAGCAGCTTGGAGGAGGGGGCCATTTTCCCAACCTACACAGATACGCAGTATTTT
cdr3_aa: CASSLEEGAIFPTYTDTQYF

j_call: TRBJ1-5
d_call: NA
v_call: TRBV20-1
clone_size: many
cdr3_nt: TGCAGTGCGAGACCGGGACCTAATCAGCCCCAGCATTTT
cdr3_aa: CSARPGPNQPQHF

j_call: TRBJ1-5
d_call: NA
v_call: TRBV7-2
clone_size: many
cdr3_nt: TGTGCCAGCAGTTTAAACCGGATTCAGCCCCAGCATTTT
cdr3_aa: CASSLNRIQPQHF

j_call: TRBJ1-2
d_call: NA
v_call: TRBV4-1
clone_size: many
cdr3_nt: TGCGCCAGCAGCCCCCAGATGGCCGGTAACTATGGCTACACCTTC
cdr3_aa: CASSPQMAGNYGYTF

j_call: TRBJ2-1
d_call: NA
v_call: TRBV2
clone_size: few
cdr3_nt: TGTGCCAGCAGGCGACAGGAGAATGAGCAGTTCTTC
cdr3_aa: CASRRQENEQFF

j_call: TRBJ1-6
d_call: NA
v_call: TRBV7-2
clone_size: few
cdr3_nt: TGTGCCAGCAGCGACGGTATAGGGTCACCCCTCCACTTT
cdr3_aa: CASSDGIGSPLHF

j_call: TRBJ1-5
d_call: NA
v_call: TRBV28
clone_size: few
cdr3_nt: TGTGCCAGCAGTCCCGTGGATGGCCAGCCCCAGCATTTT
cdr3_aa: CASSPVDGQPQHF

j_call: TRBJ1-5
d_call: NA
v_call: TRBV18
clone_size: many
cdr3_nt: TGTGCCAGCTCACCGGCTGTGTTTGAGGGTCCCCAGCATTTT
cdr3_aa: CASSPAVFEGPQHF

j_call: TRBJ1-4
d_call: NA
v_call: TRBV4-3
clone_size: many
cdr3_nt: TGCGCCAGCAGCCAATCACCGGGGGGGCAGCAAAATAATGAAAAACTGTTTTTT
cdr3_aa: CASSQSPGGQQNNEKLFF

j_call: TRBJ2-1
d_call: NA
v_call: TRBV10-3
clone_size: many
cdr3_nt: TGTGCCGCGGCCCCAACGACGGGGAAGTACAATGAGCAGTTCTTC
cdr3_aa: CAAAPTTGKYNEQFF

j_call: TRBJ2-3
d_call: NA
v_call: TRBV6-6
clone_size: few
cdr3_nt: TGTGCCAGCAGTTACTGGTCGGGCAGAAGTCCCCACACAGATACGCAGTATTTT
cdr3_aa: CASSYWSGRSPHTDTQYF

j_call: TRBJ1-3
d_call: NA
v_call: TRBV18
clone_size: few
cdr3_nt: TGTGCCAGCTCACAGGGGATGCGCTCTGGAAACACCATATATTTT
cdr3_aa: CASSQGMRSGNTIYF

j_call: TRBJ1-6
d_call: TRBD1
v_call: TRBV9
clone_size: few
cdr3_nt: TGTGCCAGCAGCGTAACGTTGATGGAGGGGGCATCACCCCTCCACTTT
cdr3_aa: CASSVTLMEGASPLHF

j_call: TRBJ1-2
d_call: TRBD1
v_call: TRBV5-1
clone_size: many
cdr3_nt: TGCGCCACCTTGAGACAGGGTTTAAGCTACACCTTC
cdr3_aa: CATLRQGLSYTF

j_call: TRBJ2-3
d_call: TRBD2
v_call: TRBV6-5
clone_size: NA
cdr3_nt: TGTGCCAGCAGTTACCAGCGGGGGGGCGTAGATACGCAGTATTTT
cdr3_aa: CASSYQRGGVDTQYF

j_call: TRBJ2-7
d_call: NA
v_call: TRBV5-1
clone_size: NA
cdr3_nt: TGCGCCAGCAGCTTGGACATCACCCACTACGAGCAGTACTTC
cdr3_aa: CASSLDITHYEQYF

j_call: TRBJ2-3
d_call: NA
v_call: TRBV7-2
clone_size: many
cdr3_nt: TGTGCCAGCAGCTTACACTCGACAGGACGCGGCACAGATACGCAGTATTTT
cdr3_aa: CASSLHSTGRGTDTQYF

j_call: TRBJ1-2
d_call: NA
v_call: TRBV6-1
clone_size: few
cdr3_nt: TGTGCCAGCAGTGACAGACCTAACTATGGCTACACCTTC
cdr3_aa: CASSDRPNYGYTF

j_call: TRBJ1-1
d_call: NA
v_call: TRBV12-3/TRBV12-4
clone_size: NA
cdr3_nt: TGTGCCAGCAGGGGAGGGATGATCACTGAAGCTTTCTTT
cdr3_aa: CASRGGMITEAFF

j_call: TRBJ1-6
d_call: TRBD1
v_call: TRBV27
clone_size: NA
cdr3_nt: TGTGCCAGCGCCGGGACAGTTAATTCACCCCTCCACTTT
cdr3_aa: CASAGTVNSPLHF

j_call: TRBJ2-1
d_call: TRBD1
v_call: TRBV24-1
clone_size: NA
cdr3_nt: TGTGCCACCAGCCCAGGGGGAGACCTAGTCAATGAGCAGTTCTTC
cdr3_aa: CATSPGGDLVNEQFF

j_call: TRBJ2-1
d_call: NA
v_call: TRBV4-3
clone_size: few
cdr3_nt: TGCGCCAGCAGCCAAGTCTTTCCAAGCAATGAGCAGTTCTTC
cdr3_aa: CASSQVFPSNEQFF

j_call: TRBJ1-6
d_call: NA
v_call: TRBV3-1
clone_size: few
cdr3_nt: TGTGCCAGCAGCCAAGAACGGTCACCCCTCCACTTT
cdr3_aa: CASSQERSPLHF

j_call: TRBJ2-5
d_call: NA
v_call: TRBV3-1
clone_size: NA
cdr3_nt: TGTGCCAGCAGCCAAGTTCAAGGAAAGGAGACCCAGTACTTC
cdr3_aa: CASSQVQGKETQYF

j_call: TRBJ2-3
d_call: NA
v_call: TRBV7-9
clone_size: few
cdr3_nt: TGTGCCAGCACGGACGACAGTCCCCCAGATACGCAGTATTTT
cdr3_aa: CASTDDSPPDTQYF

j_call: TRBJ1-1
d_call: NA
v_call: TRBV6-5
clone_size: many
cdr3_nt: TGTGCCAGCAGGGAGGGCGACACTGAAGCTTTCTTT
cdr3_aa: CASREGDTEAFF

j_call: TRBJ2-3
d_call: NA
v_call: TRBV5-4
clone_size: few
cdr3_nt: TGTGCCAGCAACAGGGCAGGGGCAGATACGCAGTATTTT
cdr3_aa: CASNRAGADTQYF

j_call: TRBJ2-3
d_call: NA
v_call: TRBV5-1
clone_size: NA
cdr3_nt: TGCGCCAGCAGCTTGGGACGGGGCAAGGATACGCAGTATTTT
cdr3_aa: CASSLGRGKDTQYF

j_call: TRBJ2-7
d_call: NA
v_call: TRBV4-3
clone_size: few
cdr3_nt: TGCGCCAGCAGCCGTCATTGGCAGGGTGGGTACGAGCAGTACTTC
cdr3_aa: CASSRHWQGGYEQYF

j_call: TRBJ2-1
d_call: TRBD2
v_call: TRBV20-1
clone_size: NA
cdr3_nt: TGCAGTGCGCGGACTAGCTCTAGCTCCTACAATGAGCAGTTCTTC
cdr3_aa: CSARTSSSSYNEQFF

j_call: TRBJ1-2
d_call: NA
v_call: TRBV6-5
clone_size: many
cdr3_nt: TGTGCCAGCAGCAGCACAGGGTTGGATGGCTACACCTTC
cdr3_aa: CASSSTGLDGYTF

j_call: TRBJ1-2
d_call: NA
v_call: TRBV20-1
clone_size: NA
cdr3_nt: TGCAGCCTTACGGCAACAGGCCTAGCTAACTATGGCTACACCTTC
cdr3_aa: CSLTATGLANYGYTF

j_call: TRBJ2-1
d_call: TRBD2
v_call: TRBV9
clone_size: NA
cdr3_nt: TGTGCCAGCAGCCCCGGACTAGCGGGGCTCTACAATGAGCAGTTCTTC
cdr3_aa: CASSPGLAGLYNEQFF

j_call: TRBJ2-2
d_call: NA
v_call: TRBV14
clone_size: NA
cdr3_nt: TGTGCCAGCAGCCAAGTCCCTGATACGTCCGGGGAGCTGTTTTTT
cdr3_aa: CASSQVPDTSGELFF

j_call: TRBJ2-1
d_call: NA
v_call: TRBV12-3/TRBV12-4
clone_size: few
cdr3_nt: TGTGCCAGCAGTCCCCCGGCACTTGAGCAGTTCTTC
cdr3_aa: CASSPPALEQFF

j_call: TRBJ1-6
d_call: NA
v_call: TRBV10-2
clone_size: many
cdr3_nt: TGCGCCAGCAGTGAGCCAAACTTGGGACGAACCTCACCCCTCCACTTT
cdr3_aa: CASSEPNLGRTSPLHF